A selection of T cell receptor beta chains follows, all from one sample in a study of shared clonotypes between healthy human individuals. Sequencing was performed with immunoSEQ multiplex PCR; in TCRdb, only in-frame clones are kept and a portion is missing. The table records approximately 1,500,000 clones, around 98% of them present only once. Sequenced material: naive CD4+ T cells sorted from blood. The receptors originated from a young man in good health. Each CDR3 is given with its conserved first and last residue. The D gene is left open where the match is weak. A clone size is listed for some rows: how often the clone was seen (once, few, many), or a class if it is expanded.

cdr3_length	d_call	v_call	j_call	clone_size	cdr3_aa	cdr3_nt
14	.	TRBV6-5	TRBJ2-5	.	CASSYGVGYSAQYF	TGTGCCAGCAGTTACGGGGTCGGATACTCGGCCCAGTACTTC
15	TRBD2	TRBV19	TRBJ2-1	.	CASSILAGVHNEQFF	TGTGCCAGTAGTATCTTAGCGGGAGTCCACAATGAGCAGTTCTTC
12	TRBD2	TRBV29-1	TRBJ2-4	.	CSGVAGGNIQYF	TGCAGCGGGGTAGCGGGAGGAAACATTCAGTACTTC
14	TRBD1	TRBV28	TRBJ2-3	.	CASSPGQGSDTQYF	TGTGCCAGCAGCCCTGGACAGGGTTCAGATACGCAGTATTTT
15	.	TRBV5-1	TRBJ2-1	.	CASSSRGEYYNEQFF	TGCGCCAGCAGCAGCAGGGGCGAGTACTACAATGAGCAGTTCTTC
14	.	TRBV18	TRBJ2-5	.	CASSQGPGRETQYF	TGTGCCAGCTCCCAGGGTCCGGGACGGGAGACCCAGTACTTC
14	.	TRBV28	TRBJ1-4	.	CASSSGPLYEKLFF	TGTGCCAGCAGCTCGGGGCCTCTCTATGAAAAACTGTTTTTT
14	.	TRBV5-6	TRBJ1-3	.	CASSLRVSGNTIYF	TGTGCCAGCAGCTTGCGGGTCTCTGGAAACACCATATATTTT
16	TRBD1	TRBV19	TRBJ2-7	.	CASSDPGTGGSYEQYF	TGTGCCAGTAGTGACCCCGGGACAGGGGGCTCCTACGAGCAGTACTTC
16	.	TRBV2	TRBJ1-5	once	CASKRAEAVSNQPQHF	TGTGCCAGCAAAAGGGCCGAGGCCGTTAGCAATCAGCCCCAGCATTTT
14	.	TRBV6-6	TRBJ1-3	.	CASSYGGGGNTIYF	TGTGCCAGCAGTTACGGAGGGGGGGGAAACACCATATATTTT
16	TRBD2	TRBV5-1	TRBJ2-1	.	CASNLKAGGGYNEQFF	TGCGCCAGCAACCTAAAAGCGGGAGGGGGCTACAATGAGCAGTTCTTC
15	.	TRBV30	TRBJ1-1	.	CAWSLPWGGNTEAFF	TGTGCCTGGAGTCTACCATGGGGCGGCAACACTGAAGCTTTCTTT
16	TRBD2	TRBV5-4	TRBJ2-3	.	CASSKTLAGGPDTQYF	TGTGCCAGCAGCAAGACACTAGCGGGAGGGCCAGATACGCAGTATTTT
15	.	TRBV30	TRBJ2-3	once	CAWSAGQAGTDTQYF	TGTGCCTGGAGTGCGGGACAAGCGGGCACAGATACGCAGTATTTT
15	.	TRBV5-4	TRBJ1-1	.	CASSSTGTVNTEAFF	TGTGCCAGCAGCTCCACAGGGACCGTGAACACTGAAGCTTTCTTT
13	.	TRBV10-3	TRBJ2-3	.	CAISPLRSDTQYF	TGTGCCATCAGCCCGCTCAGATCAGATACGCAGTATTTT
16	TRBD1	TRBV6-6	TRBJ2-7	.	CASSQGQGSIAYEQYF	TGTGCCAGCAGTCAAGGACAGGGTAGCATAGCCTACGAGCAGTACTTC
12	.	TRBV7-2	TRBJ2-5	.	CASSPSQETQYF	TGTGCCAGCAGCCCGTCCCAAGAGACCCAGTACTTC
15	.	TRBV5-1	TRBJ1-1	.	CATKTGWEIVSEAFF	TGCGCCACCAAAACAGGGTGGGAGATTGTGTCTGAAGCTTTCTTT
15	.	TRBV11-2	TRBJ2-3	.	CASSYSRAELDTQYF	TGTGCCAGCAGCTATAGTCGGGCGGAACTGGATACGCAGTATTTT
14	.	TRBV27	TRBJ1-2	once	CASSLMGAAGGYTF	TGTGCCAGCAGTTTAATGGGGGCCGCTGGTGGCTACACCTTC
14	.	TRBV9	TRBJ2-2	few	CASSVSGLTGELFF	TGTGCCAGCAGCGTGAGCGGTCTCACCGGGGAGCTGTTTTTT
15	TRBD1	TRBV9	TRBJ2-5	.	CASSADRGQQETQYF	TGTGCCAGCAGCGCGGACAGGGGTCAACAAGAGACCCAGTACTTC
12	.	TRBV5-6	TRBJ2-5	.	CASSLPGETQYF	TGTGCCAGCAGTCTACCAGGGGAGACCCAGTACTTC
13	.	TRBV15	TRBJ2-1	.	CATSRDSGNEQFF	TGTGCCACCAGCAGAGATAGCGGAAATGAGCAGTTCTTC
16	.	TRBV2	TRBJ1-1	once	CASIQPSGSLNTEAFF	TGTGCCAGCATTCAACCCTCGGGGTCACTGAACACTGAAGCTTTCTTT
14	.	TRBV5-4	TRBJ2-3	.	CASSSFADTDTQYF	TGTGCCAGCAGCTCCTTTGCGGACACAGATACGCAGTATTTT
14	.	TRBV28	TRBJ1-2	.	CASTQSPVGYGYTF	TGTGCCAGCACCCAATCACCTGTCGGCTATGGCTACACCTTC
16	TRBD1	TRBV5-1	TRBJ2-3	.	CASSLGTGVGPDTQYF	TGCGCCAGCAGCTTGGGGACAGGGGTGGGGCCAGATACGCAGTATTTT
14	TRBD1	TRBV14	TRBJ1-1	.	CASSQAGGYTEAFF	TGTGCCAGCAGCCAAGCAGGGGGATACACTGAAGCTTTCTTT
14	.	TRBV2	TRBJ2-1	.	CASSVWGIHNEQFF	TGTGCCAGCAGTGTTTGGGGGATCCACAATGAGCAGTTCTTC
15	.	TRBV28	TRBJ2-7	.	CASSLPGRSIYEQYF	TGTGCCAGCAGTTTACCGGGACGGAGCATCTACGAGCAGTACTTC
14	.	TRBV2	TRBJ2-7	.	CASSSQGKGYEQYF	TGTGCCAGCAGTTCTCAGGGAAAGGGCTACGAGCAGTACTTC
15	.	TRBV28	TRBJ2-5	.	CASSSAGATRETQYF	TGTGCCAGCAGTTCGGCAGGGGCCACGAGGGAGACCCAGTACTTC
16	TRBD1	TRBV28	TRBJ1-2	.	CASSLHRDRGLRGYTF	TGTGCCAGCAGTTTACACCGGGACAGGGGATTGCGGGGCTACACCTTC
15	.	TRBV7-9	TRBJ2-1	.	CASSFGGYPPNEQFF	TGTGCCAGCAGCTTTGGAGGGTATCCTCCCAATGAGCAGTTCTTC
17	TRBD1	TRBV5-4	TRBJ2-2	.	CASSAPGQGANTGELFF	TGTGCCAGCAGCGCCCCGGGACAGGGGGCGAACACCGGGGAGCTGTTTTTT
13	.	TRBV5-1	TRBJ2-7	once	CASAELSSYEQYF	TGCGCCAGCGCGGAACTCAGCTCCTACGAGCAGTACTTC
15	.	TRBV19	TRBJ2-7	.	CASSIARQLNYEQYF	TGTGCCAGTAGTATCGCGCGACAGTTAAACTACGAGCAGTACTTC
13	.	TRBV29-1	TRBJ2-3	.	CSVEGLHTDTQYF	TGCAGCGTTGAAGGACTACACACAGATACGCAGTATTTT
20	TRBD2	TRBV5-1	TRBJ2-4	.	CASNLEGGRTTKLAKNIQYF	TGCGCCAGCAACTTGGAGGGAGGGAGGACCACCAAACTAGCCAAAAACATTCAGTACTTC
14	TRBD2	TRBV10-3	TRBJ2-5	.	CAIRVAGGQETQYF	TGTGCCATCAGAGTAGCGGGAGGACAAGAGACCCAGTACTTC
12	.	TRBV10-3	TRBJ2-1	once	CAVSAQYNEQFF	TGTGCCGTTTCGGCTCAGTACAATGAGCAGTTCTTC
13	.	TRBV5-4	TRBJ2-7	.	CASSFTGRSEQYF	TGTGCCAGCAGCTTCACAGGGAGGAGCGAGCAGTACTTC
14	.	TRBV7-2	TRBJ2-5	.	CASSLEQGGETQYF	TGTGCCAGCAGCTTAGAACAGGGAGGGGAGACCCAGTACTTC
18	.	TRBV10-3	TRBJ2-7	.	CASPSWAALLISFYEQYF	TGTGCCAGCCCCAGCTGGGCCGCCCTACTAATTTCTTTCTACGAGCAGTACTTC
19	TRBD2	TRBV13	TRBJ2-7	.	CASSPTGLASGRNSYEQYF	TGTGCCAGCAGCCCCACAGGGTTGGCTAGCGGGAGGAACTCCTACGAGCAGTACTTC
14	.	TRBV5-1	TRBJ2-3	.	CASSFDSSTDTQYF	TGCGCCAGCAGCTTCGACAGCAGCACAGATACGCAGTATTTT
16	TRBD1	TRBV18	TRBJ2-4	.	CASSPRETGALNIQYF	TGTGCCAGCTCACCAAGGGAGACAGGGGCCCTAAACATTCAGTACTTC
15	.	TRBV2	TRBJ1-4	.	CASRPADNTNEKLFF	TGTGCCAGCAGACCAGCCGACAACACTAATGAAAAACTGTTTTTT
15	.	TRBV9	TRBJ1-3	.	CASSPQFYSGNTIYF	TGTGCCAGCAGCCCCCAGTTTTACTCTGGAAACACCATATATTTT
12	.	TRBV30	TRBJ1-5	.	CAWESRGQPQHF	TGTGCCTGGGAATCCAGAGGGCAGCCCCAGCATTTT
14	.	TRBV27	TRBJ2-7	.	CASSRRGGSYEQYF	TGTGCCAGCAGTCGCCGAGGGGGGTCCTACGAGCAGTACTTC
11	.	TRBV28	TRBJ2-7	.	CASSTPYEQYF	TGTGCCAGCAGCACTCCTTACGAGCAGTACTTC
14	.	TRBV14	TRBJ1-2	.	CASSQDLTGSGYTF	TGTGCCAGCAGCCAAGATCTTACGGGGTCTGGCTACACCTTC
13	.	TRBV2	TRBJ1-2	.	CASSGLPAYGYTF	TGTGCCAGCAGTGGACTTCCAGCCTATGGCTACACCTTC
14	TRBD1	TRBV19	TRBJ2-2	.	CASRRDRGSGELFF	TGTGCCAGTAGAAGGGACAGGGGTTCCGGGGAGCTGTTTTTT
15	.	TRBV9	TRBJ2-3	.	CASSVDLRPIDTQYF	TGTGCCAGCAGCGTAGACCTCAGACCCATAGATACGCAGTATTTT